The T cell receptor (beta chain) described here comes from a study of blood T cell repertoires in COVID-19. Study summary: Samples of COVID-19 (acute and convalescent) were obtained from the United States, Italy and Spain. PBMCs, B-cell-depleted T cells, or T cells were the source of the cDNA or gDNA that made up the material.

V lost 5 bases to trimming and J lost 5 bases; unmatched junction nucleotides: 17. Germline V gene lookup returns CDR1 SGHTA and CDR2 FQGNSA. The CDR3 length is 18 residues. The data were produced by immunoSEQ multiplex PCR, yet TCRdb's version contains in-frame clones alone and is incomplete. The repertoire holds around 290,000 clones, with about nine tenths as singletons. Enrolment of Seattle patients took place during active infection, and they were followed longitudinally. Sequenced sample: peripheral blood. The receptor comes from a young woman with COVID-19, enrolled during active disease. The chain joins TRBV7-2 to TRBJ1-2, with 10 bases identical to TRBD1. The CDR3, as DNA: TGTGCCAGCAGCGGGGGACAGGGGCTGCGATGGGGACTATATGGCTACACCTTC. This encodes CASSGGQGLRWGLYGYTF.